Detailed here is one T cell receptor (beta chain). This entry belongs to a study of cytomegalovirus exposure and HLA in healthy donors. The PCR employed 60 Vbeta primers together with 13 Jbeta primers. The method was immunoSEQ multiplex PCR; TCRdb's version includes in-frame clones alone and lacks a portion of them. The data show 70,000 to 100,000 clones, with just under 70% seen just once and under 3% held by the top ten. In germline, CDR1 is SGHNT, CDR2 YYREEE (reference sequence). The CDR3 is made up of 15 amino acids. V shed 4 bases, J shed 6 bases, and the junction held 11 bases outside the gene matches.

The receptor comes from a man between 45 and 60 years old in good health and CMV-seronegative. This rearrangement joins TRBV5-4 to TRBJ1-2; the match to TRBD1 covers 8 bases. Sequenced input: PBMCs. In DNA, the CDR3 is TGTGCCAGCAGCATCGGCCTAGGACAGGGCCATGGCTACACCTTC. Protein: CASSIGLGQGHGYTF.